The TCR beta chain under discussion was sequenced for a study of cytomegalovirus exposure and HLA in healthy donors. Measured with immunoSEQ multiplex PCR; TCRdb has only the in-frame clones, and not every one. The sample consists of 100,000 or so clones, about 88% of them appearing once. V was shortened by 3 bases and J by 5 bases, with 14 bases between the two germline ends. CDR1 is SNHLY, CDR2 FYNNEI, per germline. CDR3 length: 15 residues. Sequenced: PBMCs. The V and J genes are TRBV2 and TRBJ1-5; D remains ambiguous. This clonotype was sampled from a young woman in good health and CMV-seropositive. For the CDR3, the DNA is TGTGCCAGCAGTGAGGATGGAGAAAGGCATCAGCCCCAGCATTTT. Translated: CASSEDGERHQPQHF.